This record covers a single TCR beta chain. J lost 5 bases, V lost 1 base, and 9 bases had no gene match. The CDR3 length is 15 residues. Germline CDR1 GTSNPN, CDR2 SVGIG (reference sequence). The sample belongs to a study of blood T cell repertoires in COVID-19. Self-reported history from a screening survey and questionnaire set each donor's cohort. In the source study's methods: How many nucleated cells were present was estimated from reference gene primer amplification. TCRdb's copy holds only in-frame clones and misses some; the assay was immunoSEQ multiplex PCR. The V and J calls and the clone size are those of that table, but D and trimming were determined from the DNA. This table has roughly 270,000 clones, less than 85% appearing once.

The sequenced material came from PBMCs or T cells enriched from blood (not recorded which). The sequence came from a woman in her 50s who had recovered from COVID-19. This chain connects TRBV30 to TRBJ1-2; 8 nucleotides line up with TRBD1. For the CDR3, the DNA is TGTGCCTGGAGTGGACAGGGGATCGGTCCTTATGGCTACACCTTC. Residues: CAWSGQGIGPYGYTF.